This T cell receptor (beta chain) came from a study of vaccination and CD4 T cells after COVID-19. The Oncomine TCR Beta short-read assay generated sequence data from the DNA of cultured CD4+ T cells. TCRdb re-analysed the PCR reads in MiXCR, keeping a single row per CDR3 protein. Among over 20,000 distinct CDR3 sequences listed, approximately 49% were seen once. In the case of this clonotype: The antigen remains unidentified.

Treatment given: roughly 10-day PBMC culture with coronavirus spike peptide pools or control peptides (ViraFEST assay). After expanding antigen-specific T cells with peptide pools, ViraFEST sequenced their TCRs. Sequenced material: CD4+ T cells from blood, cultured in vitro. The sequence was collected from a human donor who had recovered from COVID-19.

The CDR3 region is CAWSGAGMNTEAFF. The CDR3, as DNA: TGTGCCTGGAGTGGTGCAGGGATGAACACTGAAGCTTTCTTT. This chain links TRBV30 with TRBJ1-1; maybe TRBD1 (5 bases). V was shortened by 1 base and J by 0 bases, with 9 bases between the two germline ends. The CDR3 spans 14 residues. The germline CDR1 and CDR2 sequences are GTSNPN and SVGIG (reference sequence).